This TCR beta chain was sequenced in a study of response to subunit inactivated influenza vaccine. The study's findings and limits: Authors suggested that a seasonal influenza vaccination recruits few new T cells each time.

This clonotype was observed many times. The target antigen is unknown. Using its own MiXCR run on the RT-PCR reads, TCRdb lists one record per CDR3 protein. The sample has around 200,000 distinct CDR3 sequences; about 10% are singletons. The CDR3 contains 14 residues. The germline gives CDR1 SGHVS, CDR2 FQNEAQ. With 6 bases clipped from V and 1 base from J, the junction kept 5 bases outside the gene matches. The chain uses TRBV7-8 and TRBJ1-1, with TRBD1 matching over 7 bases. Sample: non-naive T cells sorted from PBMCs, taken on the day of vaccination. The sequence was collected from a man in his fifties who received an inactivated influenza vaccine. CDR3: CASRPQGTNTEAFF. The CDR3 DNA is TGTGCCAGCAGGCCACAGGGGACGAACACTGAAGCTTTCTTT.